The next 8 T cell receptor beta chains were all read from a single sample in a study of blood T cell repertoires in COVID-19. Sequenced by immunoSEQ multiplex PCR; TCRdb stores in-frame clones only, minus some. The sample has under 300,000 clones, 84% seen once. Sequenced material: peripheral blood. Source of these receptors: a woman aged 40 to 50 who had recovered from COVID-19.

In its sample, this clone was seen once. The V gene is TRBV11-2, the J gene TRBJ2-2; 8 nucleotides line up with TRBD1. The ends lost 8 bases at V and 5 bases at J; junction bases unmatched: 4. Germline V CDR1 and CDR2: SGHAT, FQNNGV. The CDR3 is 13 amino acids. The CDR3 here is CASGNRGTGELFF. CDR3 sequence (DNA): TGTGCCAGCGGAAACAGGGGGACCGGGGAGCTGTTTTTT.

The chain uses TRBV11-3 and TRBJ2-1; 14 positions match TRBD2. Germline trimming cut 5 bases from V and 2 bases from J; bases unmatched to any gene: 8. CDR3 length equals 18 residues. Looked up from germline, CDR1 is SGHNT and CDR2 is YENEEA. CDR3 in DNA: TGTGCCAGCAGCCTAAGGACTAGCGGGGGGAAAACCTACAATGAGCAGTTCTTC. It codes for CASSLRTSGGKTYNEQFF.

The J gene is TRBJ2-1, the V gene TRBV7-9; D may be TRBD1 (6 bases). Germline V gene lookup returns CDR1 SEHNR and CDR2 FQNEAQ (reference sequence). The CDR3 length is 12 residues. Trimming removed 6 bases from V and 6 bases from J, with 9 bases in between. The CDR3 reads CASSPQGNEQFF. CDR3 DNA sequence: TGTGCCAGCAGTCCACAGGGCAATGAGCAGTTCTTC.

V and J are TRBV27 and TRBJ2-7, with TRBD2 as a possible D gene (6 bases). Deletions cut 3 bases from V and 3 bases from J, with 12 bases between. Germline lookup yields CDR1 MNHEY and CDR2 SMNVEV (reference sequence). The CDR3 consists of 14 residues. In DNA, the CDR3 is TGTGCCAGCAGTTTTTCCCGGGACTTCTACGAGCAGTACTTC. This translates into CASSFSRDFYEQYF.

This sequence joins TRBV28 and TRBJ1-5; 9 bases fit TRBD1. Trimming took 6 bases from V and 6 from J; bases not matched to a gene: 6. Germline V gene data show CDR1 as MDHEN and CDR2 as SYDVKM. The CDR3 has 14 residues. The CDR3 bases are TGTGCCAGCAGCCCGGACAGGGGAGGTCAGCCCCAGCATTTT. Translation gives CASSPDRGGQPQHF. Using reference TRBV28 and TRBJ1-5 for the parts outside the CDR3, the full variable domain is DVKVTQSSRYLVKRTGEKVFLECVQDMDHENMFWYRQDPGLGLRLIYFSYDVKMKEKGDIPEGYSVSREKKERFSLILESASTNQTSMYLCASSPDRGGQPQHFGDGTRLSIL.

The genes are TRBV4-1 and TRBJ1-1; D unclear. CDR1 and CDR2 (germline): MGHRA, YSYEKL. The CDR3 runs 14 residues. V was pared by 1 base and J by 1 base, with 7 bases between. The CDR3 is CASSQGTENTEAFF. The DNA for the CDR3 is TGCGCCAGCAGCCAAGGCACAGAGAACACTGAAGCTTTCTTT.

V gene TRBV5-6 combines with J gene TRBJ2-3, with D possibly being TRBD2 (6 bases). V lost 3 bases, J lost 2 bases, and 7 bases lay in between. CDR3 length: 13 residues. The V gene's germline CDR1 is SGHDT and CDR2 YYEEEE. DNA of the CDR3: TGTGCCAGCAGCTCGGGGGTCACAGATACGCAGTATTTT. Its translation is CASSSGVTDTQYF.

This clone was recorded a few times. V is TRBV19 and J is TRBJ1-6, with 8 bases identical to TRBD1. CDR3 size: 13 residues. V was pared by 6 bases and J by 8 bases, with 3 bases of the junction left unmatched. The V gene's germline CDR1 is LNHDA and CDR2 SQIVND (reference sequence). The CDR3 here is CASSQGADSPLHF. The CDR3 DNA sequence: TGTGCCAGTAGCCAGGGGGCTGATTCACCCCTCCACTTT.